The rows below give T cell receptor beta chains drawn from one sample of a study of Ad26.COV2.S vaccination and SARS-CoV-2 variants. Method: immunoSEQ multiplex PCR; TCRdb's copy keeps in-frame clones and lacks some. The profile shows a few hundred thousand clones, roughly four fifths of them singletons. The starting material was peripheral blood, obtained in a trial of Ad26.COV2.S vaccine versus placebo. Every receptor here comes from a person between 18 and 60 years old who received the Ad26.COV2.S COVID-19 vaccine or a placebo. CDR3s leave out the opening cysteine and the closing phenylalanine or tryptophan.

v_gene: TRBV18; CDR3aa: ASSRGGSYNEQF
v_gene: TRBV15; CDR3aa: ATERGTDTQY
v_gene: TRBV5-1; CDR3aa: ASSLVGENTGELF
v_gene: TRBV9; CDR3aa: ASSPGPRGNQPQH
v_gene: TRBV6-2/TRBV6-3; CDR3aa: ASSYWDRSTDTQY
v_gene: TRBV11-2; CDR3aa: ASSLGQAETYNEQF
v_gene: TRBV20-1; CDR3aa: SVPGVDEQF
v_gene: TRBV5-1; CDR3aa: ASRAEIQETQY
v_gene: TRBV6-5; CDR3aa: ASSWGYPPGNQPQH
v_gene: TRBV4-3; CDR3aa: ASSPTSGGAGEQY
v_gene: TRBV7-9; CDR3aa: ASSYPGISGANVLT
v_gene: TRBV12-3/TRBV12-4; CDR3aa: ASSLSPQRGYT
v_gene: TRBV30; CDR3aa: AWSQGYEQY
v_gene: TRBV10-1; CDR3aa: ASSEWGRGAYNEQF
v_gene: TRBV6-1; CDR3aa: ASSVPPGLGIHNTIY
v_gene: TRBV3-1/TRBV3-2; CDR3aa: ASSQEETYSTNEKLF
v_gene: TRBV29-1; CDR3aa: SVEPHSSYNEQF
v_gene: TRBV13; CDR3aa: ASSFGQGYEQY
v_gene: TRBV30; CDR3aa: AWSILAGGSEQY
v_gene: TRBV24-1; CDR3aa: ATSDAAGAGETQY